The clone carrying this T cell receptor (beta chain) was observed a handful of times. This entry comes from a study of blood T cells in healthy people across ages. A sample-barcoded 5' primer and a J-beta primer mix were used in a second PCR of roughly 7 to 12 cycles. TCRdb re-called the 5' RACE reads with MiXCR, one entry per CDR3 protein. The sample shows roughly 800,000 distinct CDR3 sequences, around 25% of them seen only once. CDR1 is SGHAT, CDR2 FQNNGV, per germline. The CDR3 runs to 16 residues. After removal of 1 base from V and 3 bases from J, the junction contained 8 bases not matched to a gene. This sample also appeared in a second study, on T cells of mothers and their children.

The TCR was taken from a boy between 5 and 17 years old in good health. The sequenced material came from blood. This sequence joins TRBV11-2 and TRBJ2-5; 7 bases agree with TRBD1. The CDR3 loop is CASSLGFGTEKETQYF. CDR3 nucleotide sequence: TGTGCCAGCAGCTTAGGATTTGGGACAGAAAAAGAGACCCAGTACTTC.